This T cell receptor beta chain was identified in a study of T cells in Graves' hyperthyroidism and ophthalmopathy. The CDR3 runs 16 residues. CDR1 and CDR2 (germline): SGHRS, YFSETQ. The J segment lost 2 bases and the V segment lost 4 bases, leaving 10 bases of the junction unmatched. TCR beta CDR3 regions were amplified from RNA. The TCR CDR3 first-round RT-PCR relied on the HTBI primer set. TCRdb re-derived calls from the multiplex PCR reads in MiXCR, one entry per CDR3 protein. The sample records under 350,000 distinct CDR3 sequences, more than 15% being singletons. This clonotype was seen repeatedly, ten times or more.

The TCR originated in an older woman with Graves' ophthalmopathy. The sequenced sample was blood. The V gene is TRBV5-1, the J gene TRBJ1-2, with 8 bases matching TRBD1. For the CDR3, the DNA is TGCGCCAGCAGCGTCGGGACAGGCGGAGCAAACTATGGCTACACCTTC. Encoded protein: CASSVGTGGANYGYTF. Full variable domain (missing parts from reference TRBV5-1 and TRBJ1-2): KAGVTQTPRYLIKTRGQQVTLSCSPISGHRSVSWYQQTPGQGLQFLFEYFSETQRNKGNFPGRFSGRQFSNSRSEMNVSTLELGDSALYLCASSVGTGGANYGYTFGSGTRLTVV.